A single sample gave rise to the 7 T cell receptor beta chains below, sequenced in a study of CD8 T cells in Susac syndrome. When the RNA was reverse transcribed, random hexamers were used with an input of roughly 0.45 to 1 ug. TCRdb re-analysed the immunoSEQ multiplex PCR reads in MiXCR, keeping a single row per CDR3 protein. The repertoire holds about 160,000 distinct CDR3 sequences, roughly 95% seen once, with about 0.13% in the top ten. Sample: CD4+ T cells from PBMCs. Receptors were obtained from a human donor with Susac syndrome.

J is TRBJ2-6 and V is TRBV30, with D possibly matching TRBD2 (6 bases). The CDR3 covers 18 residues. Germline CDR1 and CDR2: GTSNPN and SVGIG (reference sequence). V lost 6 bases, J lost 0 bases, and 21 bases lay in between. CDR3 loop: CACTWETSQYSGANVLTF. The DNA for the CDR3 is TGTGCCTGCACCTGGGAAACTAGCCAATACTCTGGGGCCAACGTCCTGACTTTC.

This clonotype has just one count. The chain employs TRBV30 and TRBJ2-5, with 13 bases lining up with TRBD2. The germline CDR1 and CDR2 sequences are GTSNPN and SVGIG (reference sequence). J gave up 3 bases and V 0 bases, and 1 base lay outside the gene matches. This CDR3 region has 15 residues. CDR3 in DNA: TGTGCCTGGAGTGTTGGACTAGCGGGAGAAGAGACCCAGTACTTC. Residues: CAWSVGLAGEETQYF.

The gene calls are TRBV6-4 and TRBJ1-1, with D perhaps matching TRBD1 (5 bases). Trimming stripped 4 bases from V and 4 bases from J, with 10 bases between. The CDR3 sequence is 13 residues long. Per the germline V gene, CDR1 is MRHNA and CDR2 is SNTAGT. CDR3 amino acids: CASSAMGGTEAFF. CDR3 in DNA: TGTGCCAGCAGTGCCATGGGGGGCACTGAAGCTTTCTTT.

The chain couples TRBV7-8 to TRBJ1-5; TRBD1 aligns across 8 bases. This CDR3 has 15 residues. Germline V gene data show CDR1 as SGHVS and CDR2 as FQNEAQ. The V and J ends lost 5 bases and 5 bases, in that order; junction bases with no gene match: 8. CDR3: CASSPGGAGYQPQHF. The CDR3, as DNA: TGTGCCAGCAGCCCAGGGGGCGCGGGGTATCAGCCCCAGCATTTT.

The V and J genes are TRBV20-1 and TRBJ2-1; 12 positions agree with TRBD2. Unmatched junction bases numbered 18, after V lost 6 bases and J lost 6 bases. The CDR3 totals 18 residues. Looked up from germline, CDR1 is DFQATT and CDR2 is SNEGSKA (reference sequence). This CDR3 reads CSAIASSGRAVIGNEQFF. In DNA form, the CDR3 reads TGCAGTGCCATCGCGTCTAGCGGGAGGGCCGTGATAGGCAATGAGCAGTTCTTC.

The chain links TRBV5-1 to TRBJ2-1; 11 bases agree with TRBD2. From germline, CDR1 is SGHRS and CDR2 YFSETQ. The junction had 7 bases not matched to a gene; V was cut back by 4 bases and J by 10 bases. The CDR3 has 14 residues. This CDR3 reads CASSRSGRAGEQFF. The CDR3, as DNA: TGCGCCAGCAGCCGTAGCGGGAGGGCCGGGGAGCAGTTCTTC. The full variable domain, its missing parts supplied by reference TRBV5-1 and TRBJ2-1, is KAGVTQTPRYLIKTRGQQVTLSCSPISGHRSVSWYQQTPGQGLQFLFEYFSETQRNKGNFPGRFSGRQFSNSRSEMNVSTLELGDSALYLCASSRSGRAGEQFFGPGTRLTVL.

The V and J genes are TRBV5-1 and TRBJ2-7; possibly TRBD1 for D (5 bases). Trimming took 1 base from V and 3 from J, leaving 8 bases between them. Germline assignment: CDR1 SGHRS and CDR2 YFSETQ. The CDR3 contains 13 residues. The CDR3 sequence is CASSLQGRYEQYF. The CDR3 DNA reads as TGCGCCAGCAGCTTGCAGGGCCGCTACGAGCAGTACTTC.